A selection of T cell receptor beta chains follows, all from one sample in a study of siplizumab effects on memory and regulatory T cells. Profiling relied on immunoSEQ multiplex PCR, and the TCRdb table lists in-frame clones only, not all of them. The repertoire holds 60,000 to 65,000 clones, with 70% to 80% as singletons. Material: memory CD4+ T cells sorted from blood. The origin of the receptors is a human donor in good health. The CDR3 runs from the conserved cysteine through the conserved F or W. The listing skips clone size in some rows; elsewhere it reads once, few, many or a size class.

-	TRBV29-1	CSVAGGNPYGYTF
-	TRBV19	CASSMGETIQYF
-	TRBV18	CASSPPSSAPYEQYF
once	TRBV5-6	CASSFLQGPDTQYF
-	TRBV6-5	CASSYAGAIQETQYF
-	TRBV5-6	CASSEDRTYGYTF
-	TRBV14	CASSQGQGVRSPLHF
once	TRBV19	CASSILAGGLSTGELFF
-	TRBV19	CASSIAGARYNEQFF
many	TRBV7-3	CASSFQGPNTGELFF
-	TRBV18	CASSPDLEAFF
once	TRBV10-1	CASTGSPSYNEQFF
-	TRBV5-4	CASGDLATNEKLFF
-	TRBV28	CASCDGVGLQETQYF
-	TRBV5-8	CASSLSGNSYNSPLHF
-	TRBV19	CASSIQGVGTDTQYF
-	TRBV4-3	CASSQDLEDGDSPLHF
-	TRBV29-1	CSVEVERRYGYTF
few	TRBV20-1	CSAPDRAEQFF
-	TRBV6-6	CASSFTRASTDTQYF
once	TRBV18	CASSPAEGTGELFF
once	TRBV10-3	CAISGYNNEKLFF
-	TRBV6-1	CAMKGQLTNSPLHF
-	TRBV30	CAYNRGMNYGYTF
-	TRBV7-6	CASSPDQARDEQYF
-	TRBV19	CASSTPDGEFSPF
-	TRBV4-3	CASSQSFAGGFTGELFF
-	TRBV2	CASSATALGANVLTF
-	TRBV5-6	CASSLDRGNTEAFF